The rows below give T cell receptor beta chains drawn from one sample of a study of blood T cell repertoires in COVID-19. Generated by immunoSEQ multiplex PCR, the TCRdb table keeps only in-frame clones and is missing some. The sample consists of 10,000 to 15,000 clones, around 70% of them appearing once. Sequenced: peripheral blood. These receptors were obtained from a man aged 60-69 years with COVID-19, enrolled during active disease. CDR3s include the opening cysteine and the closing phenylalanine or tryptophan. The D gene is left open where the match is weak. Size is omitted from some rows. Given values are once, few, many or a class for expanded clones.

cdr3_aa | cdr3_nt | clone_size | v_call | d_call | j_call
CASSLDQTGVYGYTF | TGTGCCAGCAGCTTGGATCAGACAGGAGTATATGGCTACACCTTC | . | TRBV5-6 | . | TRBJ1-2
CSVRPPGGVYNEQFF | TGCAGCGTTCGTCCCCCCGGGGGGGTATACAATGAGCAGTTCTTC | . | TRBV29-1 | TRBD2 | TRBJ2-1
CATRGGNHLNEQFF | TGTGCCACTAGGGGGGGTAACCACCTCAACGAGCAGTTCTTC | . | TRBV7-9 | . | TRBJ2-1
CASSRDRVRNQPQHF | TGTGCCAGCAGTCGCGACAGGGTTCGCAATCAGCCCCAGCATTTT | few | TRBV28 | TRBD1 | TRBJ1-5
CASSLYLRAKGVNQPQHF | TGTGCCAGCAGTTTATATCTACGGGCCAAGGGGGTGAATCAGCCCCAGCATTTT | . | TRBV28 | . | TRBJ1-5
CASSLWTVENTEAFF | TGTGCCAGCAGTTTATGGACAGTCGAGAACACTGAAGCTTTCTTT | . | TRBV28 | . | TRBJ1-1
CASSIGQGANPEAFF | TGCGCCAGCAGCATCGGACAGGGGGCGAACCCTGAAGCTTTCTTT | . | TRBV5-1 | TRBD1 | TRBJ1-1
CRAGTNEKLFF | TGCAGGGCCGGGACTAATGAAAAACTGTTTTTT | . | TRBV20-1 | . | TRBJ1-4
CASSVLGPGGELFF | TGTGCCAGCAGCGTTCTGGGGCCGGGCGGGGAGCTGTTTTTT | . | TRBV9 | . | TRBJ2-2
CAWISSGTGVSPLHF | TGTGCCTGGATTTCTTCTGGGACAGGGGTTTCACCCCTCCACTTT | once | TRBV30 | TRBD1 | TRBJ1-6
CASRPTDRRNTEAFF | TGTGCCAGCAGGCCGACGGACAGGAGAAACACTGAAGCTTTCTTT | few | TRBV28 | TRBD1 | TRBJ1-1
CASSQDRQGGRAYEQYF | TGTGCCAGCAGCCAAGATCGGCAGGGGGGACGAGCCTACGAGCAGTACTTC | few | TRBV4-2 | . | TRBJ2-7
CASSRPGQGTEAFF | TGTGCCAGCAGCCGGCCGGGACAGGGGACTGAAGCTTTCTTT | . | TRBV5-5 | TRBD1 | TRBJ1-1
CASRRDRVVGELFF | TGTGCCAGCCGCCGGGACAGGGTCGTCGGGGAGCTGTTTTTT | . | TRBV27 | TRBD1 | TRBJ2-2
CASRLTATGTEAFF | TGTGCCAGCAGACTCACCGCCACCGGCACTGAAGCTTTCTTT | . | TRBV2 | . | TRBJ1-1
CASSQERWEVAGEETQYF | TGTGCCAGCAGCCAAGAACGCTGGGAAGTAGCGGGAGAAGAGACCCAGTACTTC | . | TRBV3-1/TRBV3-2 | TRBD2 | TRBJ2-5
CASSHLRDKGAYGYTF | TGTGCCAGCAGCCATTTGAGGGACAAGGGGGCCTATGGCTACACCTTC | . | TRBV3-1/TRBV3-2 | TRBD1 | TRBJ1-2
CASSIETGGQNTGELFF | TGTGCCAGCAGCATTGAGACGGGGGGACAGAACACCGGGGAGCTGTTTTTT | once | TRBV6-2/TRBV6-3 | . | TRBJ2-2
CASSLGGSGANVLTF | TGTGCCAGCAGTTTAGGAGGATCTGGGGCCAACGTCCTGACTTTC | few | TRBV28 | . | TRBJ2-6
CASRPGLKETQYF | TGTGCCAGCAGACCGGGACTTAAGGAGACCCAGTACTTC | . | TRBV5-4 | . | TRBJ2-5
CASAPTGTANTEAFF | TGCGCCAGCGCCCCGACCGGGACAGCTAACACTGAAGCTTTCTTT | . | TRBV5-1 | TRBD1 | TRBJ1-1
CASSDGDSPGETQYF | TGCGCCAGCAGCGACGGGGACAGCCCCGGGGAGACCCAGTACTTC | . | TRBV5-1 | TRBD1 | TRBJ2-5
CASSSGRQLVYGYTF | TGTGCCAGCAGCTCCGGCCGACAGTTAGTCTATGGCTACACCTTC | . | TRBV11-1 | . | TRBJ1-2
CASRGGTDTQYF | TGTGCCAGCCGCGGGGGGACAGATACGCAGTATTTT | . | TRBV2 | TRBD2 | TRBJ2-3
CASSRQGIYSGNTIYF | TGTGCCAGCAGTCGACAGGGGATCTACTCTGGAAACACCATATATTTT | . | TRBV6-6 | TRBD1 | TRBJ1-3
CAPSDSREYGYTF | TGTGCCCCGAGTGATTCTAGGGAGTATGGCTACACCTTC | . | TRBV30 | . | TRBJ1-2
CASSIMTSGGTTGELFF | TGTGCCAGTAGTATTATGACTAGCGGGGGCACCACCGGGGAGCTGTTTTTT | . | TRBV19 | TRBD2 | TRBJ2-2
CASSWAPRTGDGYTF | TGTGCCAGCAGCTGGGCCCCCCGGACAGGGGATGGCTACACCTTC | . | TRBV13 | TRBD1 | TRBJ1-2
CASSPSTGEANEKLFF | TGTGCCAGCTCACCGTCGACAGGGGAGGCTAATGAAAAACTGTTTTTT | . | TRBV18 | TRBD1 | TRBJ1-4
CASSHADKRFYNEQFF | TGTGCCAGCAGCCACGCCGACAAGCGGTTCTACAATGAGCAGTTCTTC | . | TRBV7-2 | . | TRBJ2-1
CASSQLLHTQNTGELFF | TGCGCCAGCAGTCAATTACTGCATACTCAGAACACCGGGGAGCTGTTTTTT | once | TRBV23-1 | . | TRBJ2-2
CASSLGGNYGYTF | TGCGCCAGCAGCTTAGGGGGTAACTATGGCTACACCTTC | . | TRBV5-1 | . | TRBJ1-2
CASSRRAGAGGMETQYF | TGTGCCAGCAGCCGCCGGGCCGGGGCAGGGGGCATGGAGACCCAGTACTTC | once | TRBV27 | TRBD1 | TRBJ2-5
CASSYETSGGAGTWTDTQYF | TGTGCCAGCAGTTACGAAACTAGCGGGGGCGCCGGGACCTGGACAGATACGCAGTATTTT | . | TRBV6-2/TRBV6-3 | TRBD2 | TRBJ2-3
CASSLFGSGGALETQYF | TGTGCCAGCAGCTTGTTCGGTAGCGGGGGGGCTTTAGAGACCCAGTACTTC | once | TRBV5-4 | TRBD2 | TRBJ2-5
CASSQGGTGYGYTF | TGTGCCAGCAGCCAAGGAGGGACAGGCTATGGCTACACCTTC | once | TRBV3-1/TRBV3-2 | TRBD1 | TRBJ1-2
CSVAGTDYTEAFF | TGCAGCGTTGCCGGCACGGACTACACTGAAGCTTTCTTT | . | TRBV29-1 | . | TRBJ1-1
CATSDSTGGRDSNQPQHF | TGTGCCACCAGTGATTCTACAGGGGGAAGGGATAGCAATCAGCCCCAGCATTTT | once | TRBV24-1 | TRBD1 | TRBJ1-5
CSVEGSSGREGTDTQYF | TGCAGCGTTGAAGGTTCTAGCGGGAGGGAGGGCACAGATACGCAGTATTTT | . | TRBV29-1 | TRBD2 | TRBJ2-3
CAISETGGGTQYF | TGTGCCATCAGTGAGACAGGGGGCGGTACGCAGTATTTT | . | TRBV10-3 | TRBD1 | TRBJ2-3
CASSSFGADYGYTF | TGTGCCAGCAGTTCCTTTGGGGCGGACTATGGCTACACCTTC | once | TRBV5-6 | . | TRBJ1-2
CASSDSNRGLRMDGYTF | TGTGCCAGCAGTGACTCGAACAGGGGGCTAAGAATGGATGGCTACACCTTC | . | TRBV6-4 | TRBD1 | TRBJ1-2
CATSDPGLAGEGWGEQFF | TGTGCCACCAGTGACCCGGGACTAGCGGGAGAGGGGTGGGGTGAGCAGTTCTTC | . | TRBV24-1 | TRBD2 | TRBJ2-1
CASSLAGLAVTDTQYF | TGTGCCAGCAGCTTGGCTGGACTAGCGGTCACAGATACGCAGTATTTT | . | TRBV5-4 | TRBD2 | TRBJ2-3
CASSSVLRRGKTQYF | TGTGCCAGCAGTTCCGTGCTTCGGAGGGGCAAGACCCAGTACTTC | . | TRBV27 | . | TRBJ2-5
CASSNPPGTGEPGELFF | TGTGCCAGCAGTAACCCACCCGGGACAGGGGAGCCCGGGGAGCTGTTTTTT | . | TRBV28 | TRBD1 | TRBJ2-2
CASSLGGDTYEQYF | TGTGCCAGCAGCCTAGGGGGGGACACCTACGAGCAGTACTTC | . | TRBV5-6 | . | TRBJ2-7
CASSLGDRIGSYNSPLHF | TGTGCCAGCAGCTTAGGGGACAGGATTGGCTCCTATAATTCACCCCTCCACTTT | . | TRBV7-8 | TRBD1 | TRBJ1-6
CASSLKAGVETQYF | TGTGCCAGCAGCTTAAAAGCGGGGGTAGAGACCCAGTACTTC | . | TRBV7-2 | TRBD2 | TRBJ2-5
CASSSTGGEETQYF | TGTGCCAGCAGCTCAACAGGGGGGGAAGAGACCCAGTACTTC | . | TRBV5-6 | . | TRBJ2-5
CASSIDLGAGRANTEAFF | TGTGCCAGTAGTATAGATCTGGGGGCAGGGAGAGCGAACACTGAAGCTTTCTTT | . | TRBV19 | . | TRBJ1-1
CASSSGLAGSNNEQFF | TGCGCCAGCAGCTCCGGACTAGCGGGATCCAACAATGAGCAGTTCTTC | . | TRBV5-1 | TRBD2 | TRBJ2-1
CAWNPGTSGSAGELFF | TGTGCCTGGAACCCTGGGACTAGCGGGAGTGCCGGGGAGCTGTTTTTT | few | TRBV30 | TRBD2 | TRBJ2-2
CASSPGRGTQANQPQHF | TGTGCCAGCAGCCCAGGGCGGGGGACACAAGCAAATCAGCCCCAGCATTTT | few | TRBV9 | . | TRBJ1-5